These 9 T cell receptor beta chains originate from one sample sequenced in a study of Ad26.COV2.S vaccination and SARS-CoV-2 variants. Treatment denoted: around 19 received Ad26.COV2.S at low or high dose, single or two shots; about 5 received placebo; per-sample allocation not given. Samples analyzed were those drawn on day 63 after the first vaccine or placebo injection. The assay was immunoSEQ multiplex PCR, and TCRdb's table has in-frame clones only and misses some. Counted here are more than 400,000 clones, about 90% occurring once; the ten biggest clones make up about 4.1%. The sequencing used peripheral blood, collected in a trial of Ad26.COV2.S vaccine versus placebo. Every receptor here comes from a person aged 18-60 years who received the Ad26.COV2.S COVID-19 vaccine or a placebo.

This clone was detected only a few times. The chain recombines TRBV2 with TRBJ2-1, with 10 nucleotides matching TRBD2. The CDR3 covers 16 residues. Trimming cost V 3 bases and J 7 bases; bases outside gene matches: 9. The germline gives CDR1 SNHLY, CDR2 FYNNEI. The CDR3 DNA is TGTGCCAGCAGTGAGGTGATGCTAGCGGGAGTAAATGAGCAGTTCTTC. It yields the protein CASSEVMLAGVNEQFF.

This sequence joins TRBV7-2 and TRBJ2-1; possibly TRBD1 for D (5 bases). This CDR3 contains 13 residues. Trimming shortened V by 7 bases and J by 2 bases, and 9 bases separated the two germline ends. Per germline, CDR1 SGHTA and CDR2 FQGNSA. The CDR3 spells CASTAGPYNEQFF. DNA for the CDR3: TGTGCCAGCACAGCAGGGCCCTACAATGAGCAGTTCTTC. The full variable domain, with the rest looked up from reference TRBV7-2 and TRBJ2-1, is GAGVSQSPSNKVTEKGKDVELRCDPISGHTALYWYRQSLGQGLEFLIYFQGNSAPDKSGLPSDRFSAERTGGSVSTLTIQRTQQEDSAVYLCASTAGPYNEQFFGPGTRLTVL.

V usage is TRBV10-3 and J usage is TRBJ1-2, with D uncertain. This CDR3 comprises 17 residues. The V and J ends lost 0 bases and 0 bases respectively, with 14 bases between them. Per germline, CDR1 ENHRY and CDR2 SYGVKD. The CDR3 DNA follows: TGTGCCATCAGTGAGTCGACATCGACGGCAGCTAACTATGGCTACACCTTC. This encodes CAISESTSTAANYGYTF.

This chain connects TRBV10-3 to TRBJ2-5; TRBD2 matches at 13 bases. Germline V gives CDR1 ENHRY, CDR2 SYGVKD. CDR3 length: 21 residues. V was pared by 8 bases and J by 0 bases, with 21 bases of the junction left unmatched. The CDR3, as DNA: TGTGCCATCGGCGTCAACAGCGGACTAGCGGGAGCCGCCGGACACCAAGAGACCCAGTACTTC. This translates into CAIGVNSGLAGAAGHQETQYF.

The CDR3 sequence is CASSRTGPNSPLHF. For the CDR3, the DNA is TGTGCCAGCAGCAGGACGGGACCTAATTCACCCCTCCACTTT. The chain joins TRBV6-5 to TRBJ1-6; D perhaps matches TRBD1 (5 bases). This CDR3 is built from 14 residues. Trimming removed 6 bases at V and 6 bases at J, with 12 bases between. In germline, CDR1 is MNHEY, CDR2 SVGAGI.

The chain joins TRBV5-1 to TRBJ2-1, with 7 bases identical to TRBD2. The germline V gene encodes CDR1 SGHRS and CDR2 YFSETQ. This CDR3 contains 16 residues. V shed 0 bases and J 7 bases; nucleotides not matched to a gene: 10. The DNA for the CDR3 is TGCGCCAGCAGCTTGGGACTAGCTAAGCAGGGTAATGAGCAGTTCTTC. It yields the protein CASSLGLAKQGNEQFF.

The chain is built from TRBV7-3 and TRBJ1-1; the match to TRBD1 covers 7 bases. V was clipped by 5 bases and J by 1 base; unmatched bases: 7. This CDR3 is built from 15 residues. CDR1 is SGHTA and CDR2 is FQGTGA in the germline V gene. The CDR3 region has the DNA TGTGCCAGCAGCCCAGGGGGGGCCCAGAACACTGAAGCTTTCTTT. Residues: CASSPGGAQNTEAFF.

In DNA form, the CDR3 reads TGTGCCAGCAGCTTAGCACCGGGAGGGCCAAGCACAGATACGCAGTATTTT. The encoded protein is CASSLAPGGPSTDTQYF. The chain is built from TRBV7-2 and TRBJ2-3, with TRBD2 identical over 8 bases. CDR1 is SGHTA and CDR2 is FQGNSA in the germline V gene. CDR3 length: 17 residues. Unmatched junction bases numbered 5, after V lost 0 bases and J lost 0 bases.

The V gene is TRBV9, the J gene TRBJ2-1; 10 bases match TRBD2. Germline CDR1 and CDR2: SGDLS and YYNGEE. This CDR3 has 15 residues. V was clipped by 2 bases and J by 3 bases; unmatched bases: 2. In DNA form, the CDR3 reads TGTGCCAGCAGCGTCAGCGGGAGGGGCTACAATGAGCAGTTCTTC. It is translated as CASSVSGRGYNEQFF.